This T cell receptor beta chain stems from a study of T cells after yellow fever vaccination. Study-wide points: Booster samples showed a return of most primary-vaccination clones (almost 97% CD4, 85% to 90% CD8).

CDR1 LNHDA and CDR2 SQIVND come from the germline V gene (reference sequence). Trimming took off 4 bases at V and 6 bases at J, with 10 bases between the two ends. The CDR3 contains 14 residues. In TCRdb, the 5' RACE reads were re-called with MiXCR into one record per CDR3 protein. Found here are more than 95,000 distinct CDR3 sequences, roughly 6.8% of them singletons; the top ten hold over 2.5%. Many counts were recorded for this clonotype. Antigen: not known. The chain carries TRBV19 and TRBJ1-6, with a tentative D call TRBD1 (6 bases). The clonotype was recovered from a young man who received the YFV17D yellow fever vaccine. The sample in question was CD4+ T cells sorted from PBMCs, obtained roughly 47 days after the first yellow fever vaccination. Here the CDR3 reads CASSTSGVNSPLHF. CDR3 nucleotides: TGTGCCAGTAGTACCTCAGGGGTTAATTCACCCCTCCACTTT.